This paragraph covers one T cell receptor beta chain sequence. Antigen: not known. Ophthalmopathy cases met thresholds of Clinical Activity Score at least 3, NOSPECS grade at least 4 and duration under 3 months. The data are from a study of T cells in Graves' hyperthyroidism and ophthalmopathy. Researchers took RNA transcripts and amplified the TCR beta CDR3 regions from them. The TCR CDR3 was amplified in a first-round RT-PCR using the HTBI primer set. Each CDR3 protein gets one entry after TCRdb re-called the multiplex PCR reads with MiXCR. Of some 550,000 distinct CDR3 sequences listed, roughly 16% are singletons. Germline V gives CDR1 DFQATT, CDR2 SNEGSKA (reference sequence). This CDR3 has 13 amino acids. V lost 6 bases, J lost 3 bases, and 12 bases lay in between. Whole-study findings and limits: Ophthalmopathy could be told apart from stable hyperthyroidism with a 13 V-J model. Peripheral blood also featured most of the thyroid clonotypes expanded above 0.001.

Sequencing input: blood. The chain employs TRBV20-1 and TRBJ2-1, with D possibly TRBD2 on 6 matching bases. The TCR was taken from a woman between 40 and 55 years old with Graves' ophthalmopathy. The CDR3 nucleotides read TGCAGTGCCCCCCGGGGGAGCTACAATGAGCAGTTCTTC. Translated: CSAPRGSYNEQFF.